This TCR beta chain was sequenced during a study of T cells after yellow fever vaccination. On the study more broadly: Fractions with few cells were prepared using SMART-Seq v4 Ultra Low Input. Broader study findings: Clonotypes found in both CD4 and CD8 compartments made up a small share. Reappearance after the booster was seen for most primary-vaccination clones, at around 95% CD4 and 80% to 90% CD8.

There are a few counts of this clonotype. The antigen is unknown. Germline values: CDR1 ENHRY, CDR2 SYGVKD. Germline trimming cut 6 bases from V and 2 bases from J; bases unmatched to any gene: 4. The CDR3 spans 14 residues. A universal primer site and UMIs were added as TCR cDNA was made by 5'RACE template switching. Using its own MiXCR run on the 5' RACE reads, TCRdb lists one record per CDR3 protein. This table has approximately 610,000 distinct CDR3 sequences, roughly a sixth appearing once. This chain links TRBV10-3 with TRBJ2-7; 10 bases line up with TRBD1. The receptor comes from a man younger than 30 who received the YFV17D yellow fever vaccine. Sample: PBMCs, taken more than 4 days after the first yellow fever vaccination. CDR3 region: CAIRAGTGAYEQYF. CDR3 coding DNA: TGTGCCATCAGGGCCGGGACAGGGGCCTACGAGCAGTACTTC.